A selection of T cell receptor beta chains follows, all from one sample in a study of OX40 agonist ivuxolimab in advanced cancers. Sequencing used immunoSEQ multiplex PCR; TCRdb keeps in-frame clones, though not all of them. The sample gives 40,000 to 50,000 clones, roughly nine tenths of which show up once; approximately 0.6% is in the top ten. The sequencing used CD4+ or CD8+ T cells sorted from blood, collected in a trial of the OX40 agonist ivuxolimab. The receptors originated from an adult with an advanced solid tumor such as melanoma, head and neck, liver or kidney cancer. CDR3s include the opening cysteine and the closing phenylalanine or tryptophan. A D gene is named only where the DNA matches it firmly.

length	D	J	V	CDR3
16	TRBD1	TRBJ2-7	TRBV7-2	CASSYTAPGTGSEQYF
15	.	TRBJ1-6	TRBV11-2	CASSSQGGGNSPLHF
15	.	TRBJ1-2	TRBV6-5	CASRNVRSLGYGYTF
15	.	TRBJ1-2	TRBV5-4	CASSLDVDSVSGYTF
16	TRBD1	TRBJ2-3	TRBV7-3	CASSLTGTGGTDTQYF
11	.	TRBJ1-1	TRBV7-2	CASSSGLVAFF
13	.	TRBJ1-6	TRBV7-2	CASSYPGSSPLHF
14	TRBD2	TRBJ2-7	TRBV2	CASSEGAGAYEQYF
14	.	TRBJ2-3	TRBV19	CASNNDRSTDTQYF
15	.	TRBJ1-5	TRBV6-5	CASSYRRDGNQPQHF
13	.	TRBJ1-2	TRBV6-5	CASRLQDNYGYTF
14	TRBD1	TRBJ2-1	TRBV7-8	CASSYRGQYNEQFF
15	.	TRBJ1-6	TRBV7-3	CASSLMGGGGSPLHF